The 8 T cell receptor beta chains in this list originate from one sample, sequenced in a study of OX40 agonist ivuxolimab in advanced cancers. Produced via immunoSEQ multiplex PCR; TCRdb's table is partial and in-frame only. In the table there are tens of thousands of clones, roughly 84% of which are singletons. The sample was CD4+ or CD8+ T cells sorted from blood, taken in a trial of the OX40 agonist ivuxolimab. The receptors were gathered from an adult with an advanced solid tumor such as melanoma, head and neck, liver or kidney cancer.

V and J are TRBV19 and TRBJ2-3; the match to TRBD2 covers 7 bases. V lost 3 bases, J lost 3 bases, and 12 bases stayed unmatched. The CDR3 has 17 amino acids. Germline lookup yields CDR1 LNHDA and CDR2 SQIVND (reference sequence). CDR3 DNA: TGTGCCAGTAGTATCTTCGGGGGAGGGCCCCTTACAGATACGCAGTATTTT. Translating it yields CASSIFGGGPLTDTQYF.

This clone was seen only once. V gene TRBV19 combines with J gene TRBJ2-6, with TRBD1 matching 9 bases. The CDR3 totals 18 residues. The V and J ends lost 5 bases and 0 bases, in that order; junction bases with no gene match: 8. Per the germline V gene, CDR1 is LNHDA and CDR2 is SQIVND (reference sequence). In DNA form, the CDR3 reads TGTGCCAGTAGTGAGAAGGGGACAGGGATCTCTGGGGCCAACGTCCTGACTTTC. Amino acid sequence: CASSEKGTGISGANVLTF. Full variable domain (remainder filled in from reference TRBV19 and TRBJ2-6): DGGITQSPKYLFRKEGQNVTLSCEQNLNHDAMYWYRQDPGQGLRLIYYSQIVNDFQKGDIAEGYSVSREKKESFPLTVTSAQKNPTAFYLCASSEKGTGISGANVLTFGAGSRLTVL.

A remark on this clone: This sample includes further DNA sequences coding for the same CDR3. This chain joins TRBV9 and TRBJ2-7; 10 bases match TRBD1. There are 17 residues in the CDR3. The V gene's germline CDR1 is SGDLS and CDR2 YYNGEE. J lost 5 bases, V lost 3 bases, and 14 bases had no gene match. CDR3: CASSAYKGQGIPHEQYF. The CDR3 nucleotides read TGTGCCAGCAGCGCCTATAAGGGACAGGGGATTCCCCACGAGCAGTACTTC.

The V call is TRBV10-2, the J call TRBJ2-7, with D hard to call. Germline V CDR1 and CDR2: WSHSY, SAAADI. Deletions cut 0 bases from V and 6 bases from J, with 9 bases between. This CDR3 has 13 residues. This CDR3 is CASSESYRGEQYF. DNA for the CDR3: TGCGCCAGCAGTGAGTCGTACCGCGGCGAGCAGTACTTC.

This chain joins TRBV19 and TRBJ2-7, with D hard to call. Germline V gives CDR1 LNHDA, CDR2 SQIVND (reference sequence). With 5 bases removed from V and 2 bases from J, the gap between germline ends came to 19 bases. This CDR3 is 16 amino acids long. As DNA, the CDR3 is TGTGCCAGTAGTCATAGGTTGCAGGTCGGCGCCTACGAGCAGTACTTC. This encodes CASSHRLQVGAYEQYF.

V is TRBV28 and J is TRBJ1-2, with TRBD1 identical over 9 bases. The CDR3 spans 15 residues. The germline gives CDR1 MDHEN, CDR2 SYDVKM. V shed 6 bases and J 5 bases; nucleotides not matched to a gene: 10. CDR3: CASRVYGTGFYGYTF. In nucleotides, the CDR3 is TGTGCCAGCAGGGTGTACGGGACAGGGTTTTATGGCTACACCTTC.

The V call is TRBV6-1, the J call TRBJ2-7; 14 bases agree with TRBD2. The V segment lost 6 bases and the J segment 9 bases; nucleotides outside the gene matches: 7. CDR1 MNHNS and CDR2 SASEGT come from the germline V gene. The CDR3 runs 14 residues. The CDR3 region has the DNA TGTGCCAGCAGGCCGGGACTAGCGGGAGATGCGCAGTACTTC. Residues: CASRPGLAGDAQYF.

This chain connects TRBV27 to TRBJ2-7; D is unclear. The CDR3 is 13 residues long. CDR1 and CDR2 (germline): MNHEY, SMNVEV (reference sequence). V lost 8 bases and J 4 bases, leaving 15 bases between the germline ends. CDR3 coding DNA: TGTGCCAGCTCCTCGATGGGGTCGTACGAGCAGTACTTC. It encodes CASSSMGSYEQYF.